The 29 T cell receptor beta chains below come from one sample, sequenced in a study of control samples from healthy donors and cancer patients. Sequenced by immunoSEQ multiplex PCR; TCRdb stores in-frame clones only, minus some. The sample consists of 40,000 or so clones, approximately 90% of them appearing once. The sequencing input was PBMCs. The receptor set was obtained from a woman between 40 and 50 years old with head and neck cancer.

This chain uses TRBV3-1 (or the pseudogene TRBV3-2) with TRBJ2-2; D gene ambiguous. V dropped 5 bases and J dropped 6 bases, with 13 bases sitting between them. The CDR3 spans 14 residues. CDR1 is LGHDT and CDR2 is YNNKEL in the germline V gene (reference sequence). CDR3 sequence: CASSSRYLAGELFF. The CDR3 nucleotides read TGTGCCAGCAGCTCCCGTTATCTCGCCGGGGAGCTGTTTTTT.

J is TRBJ2-5 and V is TRBV5-1, with 10 bases lining up with TRBD2. V shed 4 bases, J shed 5 bases, and the junction held 11 bases outside the gene matches. The germline V gene has CDR1 SGHRS and CDR2 YFSETQ. The CDR3 has 16 amino acids. CDR3 loop: CASSTSSGGAGETQYF. In DNA, the CDR3 is TGCGCCAGCAGCACCTCTAGCGGGGGCGCCGGGGAGACCCAGTACTTC.

The rearrangement uses TRBV10-1 and TRBJ2-1; 8 bases fit TRBD2. The length of the CDR3 is 15 residues. V was pared by 2 bases and J by 10 bases, with 10 bases of the junction left unmatched. Germline V gene sequence: CDR1 WNHNN, CDR2 SYGVQD (reference sequence). The CDR3 bases are TGCGCCAGCAGTGAGAGGAGAACTAGCGGTCCCGAGCAGTTCTTC. This sequence encodes CASSERRTSGPEQFF.

The J gene is TRBJ2-7, the V gene TRBV19; TRBD2 agrees at 7 bases. Germline assignment: CDR1 LNHDA and CDR2 SQIVND (reference sequence). V lost 5 bases to trimming and J lost 1 base; unmatched junction nucleotides: 14. There are 17 residues in the CDR3. CDR3 DNA: TGTGCCAGTAGTCTCCGAGCCCGAGGGAGGGGATCCTACGAGCAGTACTTC. Protein: CASSLRARGRGSYEQYF.

The chain carries TRBV28 and TRBJ2-3; either TRBD1 or TRBD2 may fit D (5 bases each). This CDR3 is 14 amino acids long. Germline V CDR1 and CDR2: MDHEN, SYDVKM. V lost 9 bases and J 1 base, leaving 14 bases between the germline ends. The CDR3 coding sequence is TGTGCCAGTCAGGGTTTGGGGGGCACAGATACGCAGTATTTT. Its translation is CASQGLGGTDTQYF.

The chain combines TRBV19 with TRBJ1-1, with TRBD1 identical over 7 bases. V lost 4 bases to trimming and J lost 0 bases; unmatched junction nucleotides: 2. This CDR3 is 14 amino acids long. CDR1 is LNHDA and CDR2 is SQIVND in the germline V gene (reference sequence). CDR3 nucleotide sequence: TGTGCCAGTAGTAAGGGACAGTTGAACACTGAAGCTTTCTTT. Protein product: CASSKGQLNTEAFF. Variable domain in full (rest from reference TRBV19 and TRBJ1-1): DGGITQSPKYLFRKEGQNVTLSCEQNLNHDAMYWYRQDPGQGLRLIYYSQIVNDFQKGDIAEGYSVSREKKESFPLTVTSAQKNPTAFYLCASSKGQLNTEAFFGQGTRLTVV.

The CDR3 here is CVRSLAVPSGGTDTQYF. The CDR3, as DNA: TGTGTCAGAAGCTTAGCGGTCCCTAGCGGGGGCACAGATACGCAGTATTTT. The chain carries TRBV7-5 and TRBJ2-3; the table's D call TRBD2 went unverified against the DNA. TRBV7-5 is classified as a pseudogene. CDR3 length: 17 amino acids.

J is TRBJ2-1 and V is TRBV3-1 (or the pseudogene TRBV3-2); tentative D call: TRBD1 (6 bases). This CDR3 is 15 amino acids long. Germline V gives CDR1 LGHDT, CDR2 YNNKEL (reference sequence). V dropped 0 bases and J dropped 4 bases, with 10 bases sitting between them. The CDR3 region has the DNA TGTGCCAGCAGCCAAGACAGGGGCCCATACAATGAGCAGTTCTTC. This encodes CASSQDRGPYNEQFF.

This clone showed up just once. The chain couples TRBV5-4 to TRBJ2-3, with TRBD2 matching over 11 bases. Trimming cost V 4 bases and J 4 bases; bases outside gene matches: 8. The CDR3 runs to 16 residues. Germline values: CDR1 SGHNT, CDR2 YYREEE (reference sequence). For the CDR3, the DNA is TGTGCCAGCAGCCGAAATAGCGGGAGGGTATCAGATACGCAGTATTTT. Translated: CASSRNSGRVSDTQYF.

This clone appeared once. The genes are TRBV13 and TRBJ1-2; TRBD1 might be the D (5 bases). Germline V gives CDR1 PRHDT, CDR2 FYEKMQ (reference sequence). The length of the CDR3 is 14 residues. V lost 5 bases and J 2 bases, leaving 12 bases between the germline ends. CDR3 amino acids: CASSQRGANYGYTF. CDR3 in DNA: TGTGCCAGCAGCCAGCGAGGGGCCAACTATGGCTACACCTTC.

The V gene is TRBV11-2, the J gene TRBJ2-1; maybe TRBD2 (5 bases). Germline lookup yields CDR1 SGHAT and CDR2 FQNNGV. Trimming took 5 bases from V and 5 from J, leaving 22 bases between them. CDR3 length: 17 amino acids. The CDR3 loop reads CASSPTPGLERHNEQFF. In DNA, the CDR3 is TGTGCCAGCAGCCCAACCCCCGGACTTGAAAGACACAATGAGCAGTTCTTC. Full variable domain (rest looked up from reference TRBV11-2 and TRBJ2-1): EAGVAQSPRYKIIEKRQSVAFWCNPISGHATLYWYQQILGQGPKLLIQFQNNGVVDDSQLPKDRFSAERLKGVDSTLKIQPAKLEDSAVYLCASSPTPGLERHNEQFFGPGTRLTVL.

The J gene is TRBJ1-1, the V gene TRBV14; 7 bases fit TRBD1. The V gene end was trimmed by 7 bases and the J gene end by 4 bases; junction bases not matched to a gene: 15. Germline V lookup: CDR1 SGHDN, CDR2 FVKESK. The CDR3 is 16 residues long. The CDR3 DNA reads as TGTGCCAGCACCTTGGGACAGCCCGTCATGTTCACTGAAGCTTTCTTT. Translated: CASTLGQPVMFTEAFF.

J is TRBJ2-7 and V is TRBV3-1 (or the pseudogene TRBV3-2); D call uncertain. This CDR3 contains 12 residues. The germline V gene has CDR1 LGHDT and CDR2 YNNKEL (reference sequence). With 2 bases removed from V and 2 bases from J, the gap between germline ends came to 4 bases. The DNA for the CDR3 is TGTGCCAGCAGCCAAACAACCTACGAGCAGTACTTC. It encodes CASSQTTYEQYF.

V and J are TRBV2 and TRBJ2-3; 10 bases agree with TRBD1. The CDR3 runs 15 residues. Germline-derived CDR1 and CDR2 are SNHLY and FYNNEI. V was clipped by 1 base and J by 2 bases; unmatched bases: 0. DNA for the CDR3: TGTGCCAGCAGTGAAGGACAGGGGGCCACAGATACGCAGTATTTT. This codes for CASSEGQGATDTQYF.

V is TRBV18 and J is TRBJ1-2, with 7 bases matching TRBD1. Germline loops: CDR1 KGHSH, CDR2 LQKENI. V was pared by 3 bases and J by 2 bases, with 3 bases of the junction left unmatched. This CDR3 has 14 amino acids. The CDR3 is CASSPGQSNYGYTF. The CDR3 DNA is TGTGCCAGCTCACCGGGACAGAGCAACTATGGCTACACCTTC.

V usage is TRBV4-1 and J usage is TRBJ1-2; D possibly corresponds to TRBD1 (5 bases). Per the germline V gene, CDR1 is MGHRA and CDR2 is YSYEKL. Trimming pared 1 base from V and 2 bases from J, leaving 23 bases between. The CDR3 spans 19 residues. DNA of the CDR3: TGCGCCAGCAGCCAAGCTAGGGTGGGGTCCACCAGGGCGAACTATGGCTACACCTTC. Its translation is CASSQARVGSTRANYGYTF.

V gene TRBV2 combines with J gene TRBJ2-3; TRBD2 is a possible D gene (6 bases). The CDR3 sequence is 14 residues long. The germline V gene encodes CDR1 SNHLY and CDR2 FYNNEI. Trimming removed 7 bases at V and 4 bases at J, with 15 bases between. The CDR3 is CASKGEAGSDTQYF. The DNA for the CDR3 is TGTGCCAGCAAAGGAGAGGCGGGGTCAGATACGCAGTATTTT.

J is TRBJ2-7 and V is TRBV4-1; D gene ambiguous. Trimming stripped 1 base from V and 0 bases from J, with 16 bases between. The CDR3 consists of 17 residues. The V gene's germline CDR1 is MGHRA and CDR2 YSYEKL. In DNA, the CDR3 is TGCGCCAGCAGCCAAGCCTTCTTCGAGGCCCTCTCCTACGAGCAGTACTTC. It translates to CASSQAFFEALSYEQYF.

This clone was recorded only once. The chain joins TRBV7-6 to TRBJ1-1; 9 positions agree with TRBD1. The CDR3 is made up of 18 amino acids. Per germline, CDR1 SGHVS and CDR2 FNYEAQ. V gave up 5 bases and J gave up 0 bases; unmatched junction bases: 13. The CDR3 sequence is CASSHSGTGKGLNTEAFF. Written as DNA, the CDR3 is TGTGCCAGCAGCCATAGCGGGACAGGGAAGGGTCTGAACACTGAAGCTTTCTTT.

The V and J genes are TRBV14 and TRBJ1-5; D gene unclear. Trimming removed 4 bases from V and 7 bases from J, with 11 bases in between. The CDR3 covers 13 residues. The germline CDR1 and CDR2 sequences are SGHDN and FVKESK. CDR3 amino acids: CASSLDLQQPQHF. CDR3 coding DNA: TGTGCCAGCAGCCTTGATCTCCAACAGCCCCAGCATTTT.

The chain carries TRBV5-4 and TRBJ2-7; 9 bases are shared with TRBD2. Germline CDR1 is SGHNT and CDR2 is YYREEE (reference sequence). The CDR3 has 14 amino acids. Germline trimming cut 5 bases from V and 1 base from J; bases unmatched to any gene: 4. CDR3 in DNA: TGTGCCAGCAGTCAGACTAGCGGATCCTACGAGCAGTACTTC. Translated: CASSQTSGSYEQYF.

The chain joins TRBV6-2 or TRBV6-3 to TRBJ2-5, with D tentatively TRBD2 (6 bases). Germline V CDR1 and CDR2: MNHEY, SVGEGT. This CDR3 region has 15 residues. Trimming removed 5 bases at V and 9 bases at J, with 22 bases between. The DNA of the CDR3 is TGTGCCAGCAGTCACCGGGACTCCCTTTCCAGGTCCCAGTACTTC. Its translation is CASSHRDSLSRSQYF.

In this sample, this clone turned up once. The V and J genes are TRBV5-4 and TRBJ2-1; D may be TRBD2 (5 bases). Deletions cut 2 bases from V and 0 bases from J, with 12 bases between. Germline-derived CDR1 and CDR2 are SGHNT and YYREEE (reference sequence). The CDR3 runs 16 residues. CDR3 in DNA: TGTGCCAGCAGCTTAATAGCGTTGAGCTCCTACAATGAGCAGTTCTTC. Translated, it gives CASSLIALSSYNEQFF.

V and J are TRBV5-4 and TRBJ2-7; 8 bases align to TRBD2. Germline CDR1 SGHNT, CDR2 YYREEE (reference sequence). V shed 0 bases, J shed 5 bases, and the junction held 4 bases outside the gene matches. The CDR3 has 14 residues. CDR3 in DNA: TGTGCCAGCAGCTTGGAAGGGACTAGAAACGAGCAGTACTTC. Its protein is CASSLEGTRNEQYF.

The chain employs TRBV13 and TRBJ2-2, with D tentatively TRBD1 or TRBD2 (5 bases each). The CDR3 totals 15 residues. The germline V and J ends were trimmed by 4 bases and 7 bases, with 16 bases remaining between them. Per germline, CDR1 PRHDT and CDR2 FYEKMQ (reference sequence). CDR3: CASSSSSLGGGELFF. CDR3 sequence (DNA): TGTGCCAGCAGCTCCTCTAGCCTTGGGGGCGGGGAGCTGTTTTTT.

V is TRBV5-1 and J is TRBJ2-3, with 7 nucleotides matching TRBD1. Losses at the gene ends were 5 bases for V and 1 base for J; bases not matched to a gene: 7. The CDR3 is 15 residues long. Germline V gives CDR1 SGHRS, CDR2 YFSETQ. Written as DNA, the CDR3 is TGCGCCAGCAGTTGGGGAGACAGGGGCACAGATACGCAGTATTTT. Its translation is CASSWGDRGTDTQYF. The entire variable domain, with the rest obtained from reference TRBV5-1 and TRBJ2-3, is as follows: KAGVTQTPRYLIKTRGQQVTLSCSPISGHRSVSWYQQTPGQGLQFLFEYFSETQRNKGNFPGRFSGRQFSNSRSEMNVSTLELGDSALYLCASSWGDRGTDTQYFGPGTRLTVL.

The V and J genes are TRBV5-1 and TRBJ2-7, with D possibly matching TRBD2 (6 bases). V was shortened by 7 bases and J by 2 bases, with 16 bases between the two germline ends. CDR1 is SGHRS, CDR2 YFSETQ, per germline. The CDR3 has 14 residues. The CDR3 region has the DNA TGCGCCAGCCGGAGCTCTCCGGGGGCCTACGAGCAGTACTTC. Its translation: CASRSSPGAYEQYF.

The CDR3 coding sequence is TGTGCCAGCAGCGTCTCCGGGACCCAGAACTACGAGCAGTACTTC. Translating gives CASSVSGTQNYEQYF. V usage is TRBV9 and J usage is TRBJ2-7; D tentatively reads TRBD1 or TRBD2 (5 bases each). Trimming cost V 2 bases and J 3 bases, with 15 bases left between them. The CDR3 consists of 15 residues. Germline-derived CDR1 and CDR2 are SGDLS and YYNGEE.

This clone was picked up one time. V usage is TRBV5-4 and J usage is TRBJ1-4, with D perhaps TRBD1 (6 bases). Germline CDR1 SGHNT, CDR2 YYREEE (reference sequence). V dropped 0 bases and J dropped 2 bases, with 8 bases sitting between them. This CDR3 has 15 residues. Here the CDR3 DNA reads TGTGCCAGCAGCTTGGGGGGGGCCACTAATGAAAAACTGTTTTTT. It encodes CASSLGGATNEKLFF.